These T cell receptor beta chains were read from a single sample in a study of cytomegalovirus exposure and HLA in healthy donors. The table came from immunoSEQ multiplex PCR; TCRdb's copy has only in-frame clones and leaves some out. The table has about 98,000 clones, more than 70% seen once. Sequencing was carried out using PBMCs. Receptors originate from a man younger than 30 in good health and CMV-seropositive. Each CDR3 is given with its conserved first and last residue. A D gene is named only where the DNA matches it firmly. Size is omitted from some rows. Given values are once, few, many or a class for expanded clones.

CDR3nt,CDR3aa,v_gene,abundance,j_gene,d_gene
TGTGCCAGCAGTCCGACAGGGAACTATGGCTACACCTTC,CASSPTGNYGYTF,TRBV11-2,few,TRBJ1-2,TRBD1
TGTGCCAGCAAGCCCCAGGGGGCATCGGAGTTCTTC,CASKPQGASEFF,TRBV2,.,TRBJ2-1,TRBD1
TGCGCCAGCAGTCCAGCAGGGTCCCCCTACGAGCAGTACTTC,CASSPAGSPYEQYF,TRBV10-1,.,TRBJ2-7,.
TGTGCCAGCAGCGATACAGCTACTAGCACAGATACGCAGTATTTT,CASSDTATSTDTQYF,TRBV25-1,.,TRBJ2-3,.
TGTGCCAGCAGTGAAGAGGCGGCGGGCTGGGATACGCAGTATTTT,CASSEEAAGWDTQYF,TRBV6-1,.,TRBJ2-3,.
TGTGCCAGCAGCTCGCGGGGGGGAAACTACGAGCAGTACTTC,CASSSRGGNYEQYF,TRBV7-9,.,TRBJ2-7,TRBD2
TGTGCCAGCAGGAGGGACAGGGGATCCAACTATGGCTACACCTTC,CASRRDRGSNYGYTF,TRBV2,.,TRBJ1-2,TRBD1
TGTGCCAGCAGTCTATCCGTCGACTGGGTCGAGCAGTACTTC,CASSLSVDWVEQYF,TRBV28,.,TRBJ2-7,.
TGCGCCAGCGCGTCCGCGGACAGGGTTCCCGGGGAGCTGTTTTTT,CASASADRVPGELFF,TRBV5-1,once,TRBJ2-2,TRBD1
TGCGCCAGCAGTCTCTTGCAGGGAGATACGCAGTATTTT,CASSLLQGDTQYF,TRBV4-1,once,TRBJ2-3,.
TGCGCCAGCAGCGATCGACAGGGAACTAATGAAAAACTGTTTTTT,CASSDRQGTNEKLFF,TRBV5-1,.,TRBJ1-4,TRBD1
TGCGCCAGCAGCTTGGGACAGGGAAGCACAGATACGCAGTATTTT,CASSLGQGSTDTQYF,TRBV5-1,once,TRBJ2-3,TRBD1
TGTGCCAGCAGTGCCTCGGGTCCCAACGAGCAGTACTTC,CASSASGPNEQYF,TRBV7-9,.,TRBJ2-7,.
TGTGCCAGCAGTTTAGTCCAACGGGACAGGGGGCGCTGGGGCTACACCTTC,CASSLVQRDRGRWGYTF,TRBV28,.,TRBJ1-2,TRBD1
TGCGCCAGCAGCTTGCTTGCGGGGGAATACAATGAGCAGTTCTTC,CASSLLAGEYNEQFF,TRBV5-1,.,TRBJ2-1,TRBD2
TGTGCAAGTCGCCAGGGATCCGTGGAGCTGTTTTTT,CASRQGSVELFF,TRBV12-2,.,TRBJ2-2,.
TGCAGCGTCCTGACAGGGTCGAGCAATCAGCCCCAGCATTTT,CSVLTGSSNQPQHF,TRBV29-1,.,TRBJ1-5,TRBD1
TGCGCCAGCAGCTTGGATGGGCAAATCACAGATACGCAGTATTTT,CASSLDGQITDTQYF,TRBV5-1,few,TRBJ2-3,.
TGCAGCGTTGACCGTACAGGGAGCCACGGTGACTATGGCTACACCTTC,CSVDRTGSHGDYGYTF,TRBV29-1,.,TRBJ1-2,.
TGTGCCAGCAGCGTAGGACAGAATCGGTACACTGAAGCTTTCTTT,CASSVGQNRYTEAFF,TRBV9,few,TRBJ1-1,.
TGTGCCAGCAGCCCGACAGGGGGCCTTAATGAAAAACTGTTTTTT,CASSPTGGLNEKLFF,TRBV7-9,few,TRBJ1-4,TRBD1
TGTGCCTGGAGTGTGAGCGGCCAGATCCGGTGGGGTACTGAAGCTTTCTTT,CAWSVSGQIRWGTEAFF,TRBV30,.,TRBJ1-1,.
TGCGCCAGCAGCCAGTTCGGCGGGGGGCAATCCTACGAGCAGTACTTC,CASSQFGGGQSYEQYF,TRBV4-1,.,TRBJ2-7,TRBD2
TGTGCCAGCAGTTTTGGCGGGGGATCATACGAGCAGTACTTC,CASSFGGGSYEQYF,TRBV28,.,TRBJ2-7,TRBD2
TGTGCCAGCAGCTTGGGTAGCGGGGGTTCCTACGAGCAGTACTTC,CASSLGSGGSYEQYF,TRBV5-6,.,TRBJ2-7,TRBD2
TGTGCCAGCAGCACGCGAGCCAGGGTAGTCTCACCCCTCCACTTT,CASSTRARVVSPLHF,TRBV21-1,.,TRBJ1-6,.
TGCGCCAGCAGCCCTCAGGGGTCGGGCAATCAGCCCCAGCATTTT,CASSPQGSGNQPQHF,TRBV5-1,.,TRBJ1-5,.
TGTGCCAGCAGCGTATCCCCGGGACAGCAGAACGAGCAGTACTTC,CASSVSPGQQNEQYF,TRBV7-6,.,TRBJ2-7,TRBD1
TGCGCCAGCAGCCAAGTAGACAGGGGTTCCTACGAGCAGTACTTC,CASSQVDRGSYEQYF,TRBV4-1,.,TRBJ2-7,TRBD1
TGCGCCAGCAGCCAAGATAGAGAAGCTTTCTTT,CASSQDREAFF,TRBV4-1,.,TRBJ1-1,.
TGTGCCAGCAGATACAGGGGGCTTGGGGCCAACGTCCTGACTTTC,CASRYRGLGANVLTF,TRBV28,.,TRBJ2-6,TRBD1
TGTGCCTGGATCTTGCAAAGGGGAGGCTACACCTTC,CAWILQRGGYTF,TRBV30,.,TRBJ1-2,.
TGCGCCAGCAGCTTGGGAGATGTGGGGCCGAGCTCTGGAAACACCATATATTTT,CASSLGDVGPSSGNTIYF,TRBV5-1,.,TRBJ1-3,.
TGTGCCTGGAATTGGGGAGCGGGCACAGATACGCAGTATTTT,CAWNWGAGTDTQYF,TRBV30,.,TRBJ2-3,.
TGTGCCAGCAGCTTAAGTGCTGGGGGCAGGGGGCATGGCTACACCTTC,CASSLSAGGRGHGYTF,TRBV7-9,.,TRBJ1-2,TRBD1
TGTGCCACCTCACAGGGAATGGGCACAGATACGCAGTATTTT,CATSQGMGTDTQYF,TRBV11-2,.,TRBJ2-3,.
TGCGCCAGCAGCTTGGGGGGGACAGGGGGTCGAGAGACCCAGTACTTC,CASSLGGTGGRETQYF,TRBV5-1,.,TRBJ2-5,TRBD1
TGTGCCAGCAGTGAATTCGGTTTTTCCTCGAGCTCTGGAAACACCATATATTTT,CASSEFGFSSSSGNTIYF,TRBV6-1,.,TRBJ1-3,.
TGTGCCTGGAGTGTAGCTGGGGCGTCTTCCTACGAGCAGTACTTC,CAWSVAGASSYEQYF,TRBV30,.,TRBJ2-7,.
TGTGCCAGCACGGCGGCTTCTGGAAACACCATATATTTT,CASTAASGNTIYF,TRBV28,.,TRBJ1-3,.
TGTGCCAGCATCCAAGGAGGAAGGACTGAAGCTTTCTTT,CASIQGGRTEAFF,TRBV7-8,.,TRBJ1-1,.
TGCAGCGTTGGGGGAACAGGGTCTGCAGATACGCAGTATTTT,CSVGGTGSADTQYF,TRBV29-1,.,TRBJ2-3,.
TGTGCCAGCAGGCCTTATTTGGAGTATTACGAGCAGTACTTC,CASRPYLEYYEQYF,TRBV5-6,few,TRBJ2-7,.
TGTGCCAGTAGTATGAGACAGGGGTACACCGGGGAGCTGTTTTTT,CASSMRQGYTGELFF,TRBV19,few,TRBJ2-2,TRBD1
TGTGCCTGGAGCTCTGGGACATCGAACTATGGCTACACCTTC,CAWSSGTSNYGYTF,TRBV30,.,TRBJ1-2,.
TGTGCCAGCAGCGAAAACAGGGTTGAGACCCAGTACTTC,CASSENRVETQYF,TRBV7-8,once,TRBJ2-5,.
TGTGCCAGTGGACAGGCAGTCAACTCCTACGAGCAGTACTTC,CASGQAVNSYEQYF,TRBV19,few,TRBJ2-7,TRBD1
TGTGCCAGCAGCCCCTGGACAGGGCATCAGCCCCAGCATTTT,CASSPWTGHQPQHF,TRBV25-1,.,TRBJ1-5,TRBD1